The 16 T cell receptor beta chains listed next were all sequenced from one sample in a study of response to subunit inactivated influenza vaccine. MiXCR, applied by TCRdb to the RT-PCR reads, yields one record per CDR3 protein. The sample consists of about 310,000 distinct CDR3 sequences, 21% of them appearing once. This specimen was PBMCs from blood, taken approximately 22 months after vaccination. The receptor set was obtained from a man in his fifties or sixties who received an inactivated influenza vaccine.

The rearrangement uses TRBV10-1 and TRBJ1-2, with D possibly matching TRBD1 (5 bases). This CDR3 comprises 13 residues. V was pared by 1 base and J by 4 bases, with 7 bases between. Germline lookup yields CDR1 WNHNN and CDR2 SYGVQD (reference sequence). CDR3 sequence (DNA): TGCGCCAGCAGTGAGTTCACAGGCTATGGCTACACCTTC. Translated: CASSEFTGYGYTF.

This clonotype was recorded a few times. The rearrangement links TRBV4-2 to TRBJ1-2, with 8 positions matching TRBD1. From germline, CDR1 is LGHNA and CDR2 YNFKEQ. The CDR3 has 15 residues. With 3 bases clipped from V and 2 bases from J, the junction kept 5 bases outside the gene matches. CDR3 residues: CASSQSGQGNYGYTF. The CDR3 nucleotides read TGTGCCAGCAGCCAGTCAGGACAGGGAAACTATGGCTACACCTTC.

This clonotype was detected ten times or more. The chain recombines TRBV15 with TRBJ2-3, with no clear D. V was pared by 0 bases and J by 1 base, with 11 bases between. This CDR3 has 16 residues. Germline V lookup: CDR1 LNHNV, CDR2 YYDKDF (reference sequence). CDR3 region: CATSREGSVGTDTQYF. CDR3 DNA sequence: TGTGCCACCAGCAGAGAGGGCAGCGTGGGCACAGATACGCAGTATTTT.

The chain combines TRBV28 with TRBJ2-3; TRBD2 aligns across 8 bases. Trimming cost V 3 bases and J 4 bases; bases outside gene matches: 12. Germline V CDR1 and CDR2: MDHEN, SYDVKM. The CDR3 is 17 residues long. The CDR3 here is CASSLPNMRGAADTQYF. DNA for the CDR3: TGTGCCAGCAGTTTGCCCAATATGCGGGGGGCCGCAGATACGCAGTATTTT.

This clonotype showed up just a few times. This sequence joins TRBV7-2 and TRBJ2-3, with 8 bases aligning to TRBD2. This CDR3 comprises 14 residues. V was clipped by 1 base and J by 7 bases; unmatched bases: 4. In germline, CDR1 is SGHTA, CDR2 FQGNSA. This CDR3 reads CASSLGRGGNTQYF. CDR3 DNA: TGTGCCAGCAGCTTAGGACGGGGGGGTAATACGCAGTATTTT.

This rearrangement joins TRBV4-2 to TRBJ2-1, with D unclear. Germline values: CDR1 LGHNA, CDR2 YNFKEQ. This CDR3 has 16 residues. V dropped 1 base and J dropped 0 bases, with 10 bases sitting between them. In DNA form, the CDR3 reads TGTGCCAGCAGCCAAGCCGCCTCGAGCTCCTACAATGAGCAGTTCTTC. Translated, it gives CASSQAASSSYNEQFF.

This clonotype occurred a few times. The CDR3 spells CASSLLTSGVKKETQYF. DNA for the CDR3: TGTGCCAGCAGTCTACTCACTAGCGGGGTAAAGAAGGAGACCCAGTACTTC. The chain employs TRBV28 and TRBJ2-5; the match to TRBD2 covers 10 bases. V shed 5 bases and J 5 bases; nucleotides not matched to a gene: 14. Germline lookup yields CDR1 MDHEN and CDR2 SYDVKM. This CDR3 comprises 17 residues.

The CDR3 loop is CASSSRDRVETQYF. In DNA form, the CDR3 reads TGTGCCAGCAGCTCCCGGGACAGGGTTGAGACCCAGTACTTC. The gene calls are TRBV11-3 and TRBJ2-5, with 9 positions matching TRBD1. The CDR3 covers 14 residues. Trimming took 4 bases from V and 5 from J; bases not matched to a gene: 5. CDR1 SGHNT and CDR2 YENEEA come from the germline V gene.

This clonotype has just a few counts. The genes are TRBV12-3 or TRBV12-4 and TRBJ1-6; weak D call: TRBD1 (5 bases). The V end was cut by 7 bases, the J end by 10 bases, with 17 bases between. CDR3 length: 14 amino acids. In DNA, the CDR3 is TGTGCCAGCACCCGACACGGGGGTGAATCACCCCTCCACTTT. Translating it yields CASTRHGGESPLHF.

This clonotype has more than one count but fewer than ten. The rearrangement joins TRBV11-2 to TRBJ2-1; unclear D gene. CDR1 and CDR2 from the germline V gene are SGHAT and FQNNGV. The V and J ends lost 5 bases and 5 bases respectively, with 16 bases between them. The CDR3 contains 15 residues. CDR3 in amino acids: CASSPRYLGNNEQFF. As DNA, the CDR3 is TGTGCCAGCAGCCCAAGATACTTGGGGAACAATGAGCAGTTCTTC.

This clonotype was recorded at least ten times. J is TRBJ1-6 and V is TRBV21-1; the table's D gene call, TRBD1, was not cross checked with the DNA. TRBV21-1 is reported as a pseudogene. The CDR3 runs 21 residues. The CDR3 protein is CASSKGKRGQARGSYNSPLHF. CDR3 sequence (DNA): TGTGCCAGCAGCAAAGGCAAAAGGGGACAGGCTCGGGGTTCCTATAATTCACCCCTCCACTTT.

This chain uses TRBV6-2 or TRBV6-3 with TRBJ2-5; D tentatively fits TRBD1 or TRBD2 (5 bases each). Trimming removed 7 bases from V and 2 bases from J, with 17 bases in between. CDR1 is MNHEY and CDR2 is SVGEGT in the germline V gene. This CDR3 is built from 15 residues. DNA for the CDR3: TGTGCCAGCAACCCCGACCGGGACGATCAAGAGACCCAGTACTTC. The encoded protein is CASNPDRDDQETQYF.

The chain has TRBV21-1 and TRBJ2-1; the table names TRBD1, a call not compared with the DNA. TRBV21-1 is described as a pseudogene. The CDR3 has 18 amino acids. Here the CDR3 reads CASSNEGGQPLYDNEQFF. The CDR3 DNA is TGTGCCAGCAGCAATGAGGGGGGACAACCACTCTATGACAATGAGCAGTTCTTC.

About this clonotype: A junction end diverges from the germline sequence, so it may reflect a read error. This rearrangement joins TRBV7-2 to TRBJ2-4; 7 bases map to TRBD1. This CDR3 contains 13 residues. Germline V gives CDR1 SGHTA, CDR2 FQGNSA. Here the CDR3 reads CASSFSVRTPRGF. The CDR3 DNA reads TGTGCCAGCAGCTTCTCCGTACGGACCCCCAGGGGGTTC.

The sample holds a few counts of this clonotype. The CDR3 DNA sequence: TGTGCCAGCACCCCCCAGGCGCCATATAATTCACCCCTCCACTTT. Translating it yields CASTPQAPYNSPLHF. The chain links TRBV6-1 to TRBJ1-6; the D is unclear. This CDR3 contains 15 residues. V shed 7 bases and J shed 4 bases, with 14 bases lying between them. Germline V lookup: CDR1 MNHNS, CDR2 SASEGT.

This clonotype was picked up a small number of times. This rearrangement joins TRBV12-3 or TRBV12-4 to TRBJ2-6; TRBD2 might be the D (6 bases). This CDR3 contains 14 residues. The V and J ends lost 2 bases and 4 bases respectively, with 6 bases between them. CDR3 nucleotide sequence: TGTGCCAGCAGTTTAAGCGGGGGGGCCAACGTCCTGACTTTC. It yields the protein CASSLSGGANVLTF.